This note documents a single T cell receptor beta chain sequence. Its antigen remains unidentified. These data belong to a study of beta chain features in type 1 diabetes. Study observations and caveats: Since sequencing was performed on cDNA, cells with high TCR expression could be over-represented.

V gave up 6 bases and J gave up 2 bases; unmatched junction bases: 7. This CDR3 contains 14 residues. Germline V gene data show CDR1 as KGHSH and CDR2 as LQKENI. Averaging about 0.12 L, one heparinised blood draw came from each individual donor. Purity (above 95%) was reached by all sorted populations. The sequenced template was cDNA made from the entire isolated RNA. For naive, central memory and regulatory T cell samples, reads averaged roughly 3.7 million. TCRdb's copy holds only in-frame clones and misses some; the assay was immunoSEQ multiplex PCR. The sample contains more than 300,000 clones, 10% to 15% of which appear only once.

V and J are TRBV18 and TRBJ2-7, with 7 bases that match TRBD2. This receptor was obtained from a man aged 18 to 30 in good health. Sequencing was done on a sample of naive CD4+ T cells from blood. The CDR3 loop reads CASSAREATYEQYF. Here the CDR3 DNA reads TGTGCCAGCTCGGCTCGGGAGGCCACCTACGAGCAGTACTTC. The variable domain in full, with the rest retrieved from reference TRBV18 and TRBJ2-7, is NAGVMQNPRHLVRRRGQEARLRCSPMKGHSHVYWYRQLPEEGLKFMVYLQKENIIDESGMPKERFSAEFPKEGPSILRIQQVVRGDSAAYFCASSAREATYEQYFGPGTRLTVT.